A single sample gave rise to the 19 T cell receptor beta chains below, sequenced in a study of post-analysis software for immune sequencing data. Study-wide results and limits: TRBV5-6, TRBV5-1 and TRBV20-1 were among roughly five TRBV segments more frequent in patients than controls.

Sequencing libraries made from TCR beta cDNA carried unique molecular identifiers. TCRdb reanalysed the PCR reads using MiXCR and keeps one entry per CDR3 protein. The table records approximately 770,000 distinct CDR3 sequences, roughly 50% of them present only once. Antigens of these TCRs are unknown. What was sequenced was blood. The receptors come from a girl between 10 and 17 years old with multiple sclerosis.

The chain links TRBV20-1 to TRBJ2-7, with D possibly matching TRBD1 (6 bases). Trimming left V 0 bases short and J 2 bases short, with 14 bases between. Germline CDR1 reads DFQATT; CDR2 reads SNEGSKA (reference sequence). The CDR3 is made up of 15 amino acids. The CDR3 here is CSARDTGHSTYEQYF. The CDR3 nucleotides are TGCAGTGCTAGAGATACGGGACATAGCACCTACGAGCAGTACTTC.

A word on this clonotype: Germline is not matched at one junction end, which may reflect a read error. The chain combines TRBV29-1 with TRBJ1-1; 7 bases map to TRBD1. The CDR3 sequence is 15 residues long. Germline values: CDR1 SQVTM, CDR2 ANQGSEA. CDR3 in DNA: TGCAGCGCTGAACACCCGGGACAGAAGAACACTGAAGCTTTCTTT. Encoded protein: CSAEHPGQKNTEAFF.

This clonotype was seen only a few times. The CDR3 nucleotides read TGCGCCAGCAGCTCCGGGACTAGGGGCTACAATGAGCAGTTCTTC. It translates to CASSSGTRGYNEQFF. The chain combines TRBV5-1 with TRBJ2-1, with 8 bases identical to TRBD2. The CDR3 extends over 15 amino acids. Germline trimming cut 3 bases from V and 3 bases from J; bases unmatched to any gene: 5. From germline, CDR1 is SGHRS and CDR2 YFSETQ.

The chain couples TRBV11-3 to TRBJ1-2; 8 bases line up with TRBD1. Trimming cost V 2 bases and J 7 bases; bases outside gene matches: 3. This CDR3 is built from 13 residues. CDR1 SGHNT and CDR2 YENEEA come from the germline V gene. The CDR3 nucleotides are TGTGCCAGCAGCTTATCGCAGGGGGCTGGCTACACCTTC. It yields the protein CASSLSQGAGYTF.

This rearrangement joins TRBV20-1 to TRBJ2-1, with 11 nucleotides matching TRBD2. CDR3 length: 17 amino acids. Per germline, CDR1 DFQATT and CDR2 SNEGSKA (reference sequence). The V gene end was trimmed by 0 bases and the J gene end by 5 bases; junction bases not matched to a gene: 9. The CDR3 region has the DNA TGCAGTGCTAGAGATCTGACTAGCGGGACTATACACAATGAGCAGTTCTTC. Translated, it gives CSARDLTSGTIHNEQFF.

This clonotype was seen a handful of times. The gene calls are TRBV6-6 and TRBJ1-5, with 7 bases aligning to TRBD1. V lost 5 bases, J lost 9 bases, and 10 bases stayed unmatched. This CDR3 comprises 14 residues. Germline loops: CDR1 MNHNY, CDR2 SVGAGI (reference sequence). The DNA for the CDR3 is TGTGCCAGCAGTCAACGGGACAGTCGGGGGCCCCAGCATTTT. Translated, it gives CASSQRDSRGPQHF.

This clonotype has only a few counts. The CDR3 region is CASGTVPSYEQYF. The CDR3 coding sequence is TGTGCCAGCGGGACAGTACCCTCCTACGAGCAGTACTTC. V usage is TRBV28 and J usage is TRBJ2-7; 7 bases map to TRBD1. The ends lost 8 bases at V and 0 bases at J; junction bases unmatched: 4. Germline lookup yields CDR1 MDHEN and CDR2 SYDVKM. This CDR3 region has 13 residues.

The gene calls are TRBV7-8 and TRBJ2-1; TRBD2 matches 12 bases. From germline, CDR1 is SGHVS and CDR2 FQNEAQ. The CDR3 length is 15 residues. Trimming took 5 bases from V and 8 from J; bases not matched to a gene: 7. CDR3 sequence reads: CASSGLAGGRDEQFF. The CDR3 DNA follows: TGTGCCAGCAGCGGTCTAGCGGGAGGGAGGGATGAGCAGTTCTTC. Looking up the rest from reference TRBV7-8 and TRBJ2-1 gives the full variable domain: GAGVSQSPRYKVAKRGQDVALRCDPISGHVSLFWYQQALGQGPEFLTYFQNEAQLDKSGLPSDRFFAERPEGSVSTLKIQRTQQEDSAVYLCASSGLAGGRDEQFFGPGTRLTVL.

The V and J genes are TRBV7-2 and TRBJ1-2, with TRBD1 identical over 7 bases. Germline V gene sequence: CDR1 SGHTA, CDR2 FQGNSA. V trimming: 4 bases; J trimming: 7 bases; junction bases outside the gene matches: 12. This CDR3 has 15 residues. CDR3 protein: CASSSLAGTVGGYTF. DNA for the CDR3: TGTGCCAGCAGCTCCCTAGCCGGGACAGTCGGTGGCTACACCTTC.

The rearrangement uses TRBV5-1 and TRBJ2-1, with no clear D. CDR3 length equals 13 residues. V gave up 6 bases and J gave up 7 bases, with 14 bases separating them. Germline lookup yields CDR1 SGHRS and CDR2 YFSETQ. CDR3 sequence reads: CASNDMGINEQFF. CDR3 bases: TGCGCCAGCAACGATATGGGGATAAATGAGCAGTTCTTC.

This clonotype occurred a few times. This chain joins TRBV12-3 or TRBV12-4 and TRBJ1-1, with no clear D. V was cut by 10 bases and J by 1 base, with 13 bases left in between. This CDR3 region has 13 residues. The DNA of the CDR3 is TGTGCCACCTGGCGGGTGGGGAACACTGAAGCTTTCTTT. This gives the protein CATWRVGNTEAFF.

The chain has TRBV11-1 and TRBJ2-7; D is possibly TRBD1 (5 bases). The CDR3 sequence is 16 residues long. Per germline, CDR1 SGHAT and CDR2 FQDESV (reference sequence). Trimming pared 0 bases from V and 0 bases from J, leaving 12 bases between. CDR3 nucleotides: TGTGCCAGCAGCTTAGCGCCAGGACAACCCTCCTACGAGCAGTACTTC. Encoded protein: CASSLAPGQPSYEQYF.

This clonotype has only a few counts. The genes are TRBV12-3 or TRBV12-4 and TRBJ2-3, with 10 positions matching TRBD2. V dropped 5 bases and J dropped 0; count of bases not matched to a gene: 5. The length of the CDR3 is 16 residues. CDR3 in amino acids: CASSPGLALSTDTQYF. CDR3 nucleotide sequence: TGTGCCAGCAGTCCGGGACTAGCGCTCAGCACAGATACGCAGTATTTT.

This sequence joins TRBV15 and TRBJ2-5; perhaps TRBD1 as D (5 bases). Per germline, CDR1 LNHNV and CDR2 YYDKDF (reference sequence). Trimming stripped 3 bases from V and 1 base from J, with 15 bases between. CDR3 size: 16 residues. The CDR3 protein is CATSRVSRRGQETQYF. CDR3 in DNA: TGTGCCACCAGCAGGGTCTCGAGAAGGGGCCAAGAGACCCAGTACTTC.

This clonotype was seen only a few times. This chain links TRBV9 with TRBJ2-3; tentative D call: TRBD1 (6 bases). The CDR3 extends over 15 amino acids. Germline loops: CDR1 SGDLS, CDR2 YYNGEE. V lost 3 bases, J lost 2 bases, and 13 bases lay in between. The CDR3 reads CASSEVTGSTDTQYF. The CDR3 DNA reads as TGTGCCAGCAGCGAGGTGACAGGCTCCACAGATACGCAGTATTTT.

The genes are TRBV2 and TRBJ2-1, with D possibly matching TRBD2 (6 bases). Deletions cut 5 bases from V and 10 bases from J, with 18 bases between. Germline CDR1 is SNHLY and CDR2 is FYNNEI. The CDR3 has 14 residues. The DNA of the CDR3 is TGTGCCAGCAGTCGGGACTCCCCAGGAGGAGAGCAGTTCTTC. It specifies CASSRDSPGGEQFF.

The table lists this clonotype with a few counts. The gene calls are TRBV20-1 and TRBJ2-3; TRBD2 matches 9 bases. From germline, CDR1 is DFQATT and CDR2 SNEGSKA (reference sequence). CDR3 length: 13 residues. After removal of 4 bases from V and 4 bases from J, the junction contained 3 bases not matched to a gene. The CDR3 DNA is TGCAGTGCTACCGGGACTAGCCCAGATACGCAGTATTTT. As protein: CSATGTSPDTQYF.

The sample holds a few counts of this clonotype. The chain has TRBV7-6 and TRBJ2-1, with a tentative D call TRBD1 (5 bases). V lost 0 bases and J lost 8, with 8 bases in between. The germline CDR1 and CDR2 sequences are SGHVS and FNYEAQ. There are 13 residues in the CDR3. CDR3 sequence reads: CASSLARGDEQFF. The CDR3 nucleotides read TGTGCCAGCAGCTTAGCTAGGGGCGATGAGCAGTTCTTC.

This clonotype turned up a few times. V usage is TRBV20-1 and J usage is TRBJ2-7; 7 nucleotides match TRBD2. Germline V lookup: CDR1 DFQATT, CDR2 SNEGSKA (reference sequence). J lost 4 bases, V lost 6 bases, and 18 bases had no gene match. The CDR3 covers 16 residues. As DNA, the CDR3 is TGCAGTGCCCGGGGACTACTCACGCCGGAACCTTACGAGCAGTACTTC. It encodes CSARGLLTPEPYEQYF.